These 8 T cell receptor beta chains share one sample of origin, sequenced in a study of shared clonotypes between healthy human individuals. This table comes from immunoSEQ multiplex PCR, and its TCRdb copy is limited to in-frame clones, with some not included. Of around 2,000,000 clones listed, roughly 91% are singletons. Positively selected for CCR7, the CD45RO-negative cells used as naive CD8 cells excluded terminally differentiated effector memory CD45RA+ cells. Sequencing input: naive CD8+ T cells from PBMCs. Receptors originate from a young man in good health. Some clones in this sample may be carry-over from other donors' samples.

This clone was recorded once. V and J are TRBV7-7 and TRBJ2-5; the match to TRBD2 covers 7 bases. V trimming: 8 bases; J trimming: 1 base; junction bases outside the gene matches: 13. This CDR3 region has 16 residues. Germline V lookup: CDR1 SSHAT, CDR2 FNYEAQ (reference sequence). The CDR3 loop reads CASARWTGGSQETQYF. The CDR3 DNA reads TGTGCCAGCGCCCGGTGGACGGGAGGATCCCAAGAGACCCAGTACTTC.

The chain uses TRBV2 and TRBJ2-4; TRBD1 agrees at 8 bases. The CDR3 is 16 amino acids. Trimming removed 4 bases from V and 1 base from J; junction bases left unmatched: 6. CDR1 and CDR2 from the germline V gene are SNHLY and FYNNEI. This CDR3 is CASSGWTGSAKNIQYF. CDR3 nucleotides: TGTGCCAGCAGTGGTTGGACAGGGTCGGCCAAAAACATTCAGTACTTC.

This clone was observed once. The CDR3 reads CAISDSNVWEDQPQHF. CDR3 nucleotides: TGTGCCATCAGTGACTCTAACGTCTGGGAGGATCAGCCCCAGCATTTT. The V and J genes are TRBV10-3 and TRBJ1-5; D is ambiguous. The germline V and J ends were trimmed by 3 bases and 5 bases, with 17 bases remaining between them. Germline CDR1 reads ENHRY; CDR2 reads SYGVKD. The CDR3 contains 16 residues.

This sequence joins TRBV27 and TRBJ2-7, with TRBD1 matching 7 bases. This CDR3 region has 13 residues. Germline CDR1 and CDR2: MNHEY and SMNVEV (reference sequence). The V segment lost 10 bases and the J segment 3 bases; nucleotides outside the gene matches: 9. In nucleotides, the CDR3 is TGTGCCACCAGGGAAAGGGGGCACTACGAGCAGTACTTC. Translating it yields CATRERGHYEQYF.

This clone has a single count. The rearrangement links TRBV2 to TRBJ1-5; no reliable D call. The CDR3 is 15 amino acids. Germline CDR1 reads SNHLY; CDR2 reads FYNNEI. Deletions cut 2 bases from V and 4 bases from J, with 12 bases between. CDR3 residues: CASSEFSGTNQPQHF. The CDR3 DNA reads as TGTGCCAGCAGTGAATTTTCGGGCACAAATCAGCCCCAGCATTTT.

The rearrangement uses TRBV28 and TRBJ2-1; TRBD2 matches 12 bases. From germline, CDR1 is MDHEN and CDR2 SYDVKM. V gave up 6 bases and J gave up 6 bases; unmatched junction bases: 6. The CDR3 extends over 15 amino acids. In DNA, the CDR3 is TGTGCCAGCAGCCCGACTAGCGGGAGCCCCAATGAGCAGTTCTTC. Its translation: CASSPTSGSPNEQFF.

J is TRBJ1-1 and V is TRBV28; the D gene is possibly TRBD1 (5 bases). Trimming took off 4 bases at V and 8 bases at J, with 17 bases between the two ends. The CDR3 spans 14 residues. Germline assignment: CDR1 MDHEN and CDR2 SYDVKM. CDR3 loop: CASSSRGGAPEAFF. In nucleotides, the CDR3 is TGTGCCAGCAGTTCTAGGGGCGGAGCACCCGAAGCTTTCTTT.

The rearrangement joins TRBV28 to TRBJ2-4; no definite D call. Germline CDR1 is MDHEN and CDR2 is SYDVKM. The CDR3 contains 13 residues. V dropped 2 bases and J dropped 6 bases, with 8 bases sitting between them. The CDR3 region is CASSLAEINIQYF. The CDR3 nucleotides are TGTGCCAGCAGTTTAGCAGAAATAAACATTCAGTACTTC.